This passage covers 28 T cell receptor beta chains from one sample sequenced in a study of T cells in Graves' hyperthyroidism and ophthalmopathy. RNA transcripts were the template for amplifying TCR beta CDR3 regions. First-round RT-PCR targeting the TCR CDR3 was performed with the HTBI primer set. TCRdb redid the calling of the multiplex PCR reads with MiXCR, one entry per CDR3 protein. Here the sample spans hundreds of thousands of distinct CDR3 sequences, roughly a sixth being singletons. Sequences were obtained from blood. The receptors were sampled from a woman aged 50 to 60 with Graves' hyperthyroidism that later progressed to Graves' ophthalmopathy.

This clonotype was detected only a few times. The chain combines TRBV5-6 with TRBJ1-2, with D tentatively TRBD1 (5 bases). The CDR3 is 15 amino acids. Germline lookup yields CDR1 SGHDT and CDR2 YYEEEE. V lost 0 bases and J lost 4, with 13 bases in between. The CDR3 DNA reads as TGTGCCAGCAGCTTGGTTCAGGGCAAAGGCTATGGCTACACCTTC. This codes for CASSLVQGKGYGYTF.

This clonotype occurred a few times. The CDR3 loop reads CASNAGFNEQFF. The CDR3 DNA follows: TGTGCCAGCAACGCTGGATTCAATGAGCAGTTCTTC. This sequence joins TRBV9 and TRBJ2-1; no firm D call. Deletions cut 6 bases from V and 6 bases from J, with 10 bases between. CDR3 length equals 12 residues. Germline V gene sequence: CDR1 SGDLS, CDR2 YYNGEE.

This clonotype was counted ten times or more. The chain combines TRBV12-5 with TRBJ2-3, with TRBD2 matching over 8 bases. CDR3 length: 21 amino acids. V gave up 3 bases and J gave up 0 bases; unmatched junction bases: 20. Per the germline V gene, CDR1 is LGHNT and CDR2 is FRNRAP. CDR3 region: CASGFLIDPDTSGTSTDTQYF. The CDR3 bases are TGTGCTAGTGGTTTCCTAATCGACCCGGATACTAGCGGTACTAGCACAGATACGCAGTATTTT.

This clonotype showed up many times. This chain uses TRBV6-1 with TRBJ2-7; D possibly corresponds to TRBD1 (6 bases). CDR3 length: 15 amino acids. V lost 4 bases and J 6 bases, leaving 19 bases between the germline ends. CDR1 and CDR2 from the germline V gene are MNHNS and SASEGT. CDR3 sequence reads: CASSGSSGHGVEQYF. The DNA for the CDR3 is TGTGCCAGCAGTGGGTCCTCGGGACACGGTGTCGAGCAGTACTTC.

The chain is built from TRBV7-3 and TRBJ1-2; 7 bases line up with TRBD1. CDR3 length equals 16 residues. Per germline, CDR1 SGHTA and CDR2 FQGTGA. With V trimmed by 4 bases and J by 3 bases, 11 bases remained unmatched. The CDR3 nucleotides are TGTGCCAGCAGCTCTCACCACTCCGGGACAGACTATGGCTACACCTTC. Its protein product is CASSSHHSGTDYGYTF.

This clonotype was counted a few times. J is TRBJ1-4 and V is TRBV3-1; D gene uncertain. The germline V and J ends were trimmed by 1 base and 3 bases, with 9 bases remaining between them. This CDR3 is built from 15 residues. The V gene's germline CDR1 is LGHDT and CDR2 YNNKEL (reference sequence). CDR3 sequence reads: CASSQVRASNEKLFF. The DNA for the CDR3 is TGTGCCAGCAGCCAAGTGAGGGCATCTAATGAAAAACTGTTTTTT.

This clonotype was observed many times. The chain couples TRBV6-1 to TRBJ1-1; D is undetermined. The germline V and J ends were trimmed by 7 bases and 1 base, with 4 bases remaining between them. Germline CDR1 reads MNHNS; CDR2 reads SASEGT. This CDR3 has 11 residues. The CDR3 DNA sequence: TGTGCCAGCACTAGGAACACTGAAGCTTTCTTT. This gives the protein CASTRNTEAFF.

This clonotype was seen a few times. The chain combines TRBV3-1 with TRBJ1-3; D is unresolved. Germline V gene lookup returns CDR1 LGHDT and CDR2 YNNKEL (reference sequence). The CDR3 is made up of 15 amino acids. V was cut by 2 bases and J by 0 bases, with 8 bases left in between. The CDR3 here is CASSQKQISGNTIYF. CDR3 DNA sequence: TGTGCCAGCAGCCAAAAACAGATCTCTGGAAACACCATATATTTT.

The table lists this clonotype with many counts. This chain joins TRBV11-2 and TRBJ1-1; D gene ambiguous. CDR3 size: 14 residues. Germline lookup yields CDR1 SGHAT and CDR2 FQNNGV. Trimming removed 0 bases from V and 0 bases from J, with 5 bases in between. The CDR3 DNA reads TGTGCCAGCAGCTTAGAGGGTATGAACACTGAAGCTTTCTTT. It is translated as CASSLEGMNTEAFF.

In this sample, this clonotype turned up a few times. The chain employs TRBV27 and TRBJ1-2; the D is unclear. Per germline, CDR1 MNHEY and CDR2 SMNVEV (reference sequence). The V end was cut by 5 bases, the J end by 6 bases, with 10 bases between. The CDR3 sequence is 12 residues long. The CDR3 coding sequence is TGTGCCAGCAGTGGCCAATACGATGGCTACACCTTC. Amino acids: CASSGQYDGYTF.

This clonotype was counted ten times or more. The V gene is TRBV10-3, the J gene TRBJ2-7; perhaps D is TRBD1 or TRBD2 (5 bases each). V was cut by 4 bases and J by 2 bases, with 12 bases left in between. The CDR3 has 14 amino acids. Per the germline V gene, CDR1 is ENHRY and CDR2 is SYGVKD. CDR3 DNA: TGTGCCATCAGTGGGTTGGGGGATGCCTACGAGCAGTACTTC. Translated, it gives CAISGLGDAYEQYF.

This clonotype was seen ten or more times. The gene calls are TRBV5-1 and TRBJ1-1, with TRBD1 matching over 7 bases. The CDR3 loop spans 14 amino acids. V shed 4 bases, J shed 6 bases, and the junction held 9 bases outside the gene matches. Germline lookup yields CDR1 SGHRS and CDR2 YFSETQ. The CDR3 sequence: CASSGQGVSAEAFF. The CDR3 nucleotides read TGCGCCAGCAGCGGGCAGGGGGTCTCCGCTGAAGCTTTCTTT.

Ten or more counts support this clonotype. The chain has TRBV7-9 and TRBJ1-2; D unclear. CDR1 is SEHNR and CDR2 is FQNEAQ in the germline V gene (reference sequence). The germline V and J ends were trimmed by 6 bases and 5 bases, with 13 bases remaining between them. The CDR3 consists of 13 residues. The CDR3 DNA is TGTGCCAGCAGAGTTCCGGGCCCATATGGCTACACCTTC. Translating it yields CASRVPGPYGYTF.

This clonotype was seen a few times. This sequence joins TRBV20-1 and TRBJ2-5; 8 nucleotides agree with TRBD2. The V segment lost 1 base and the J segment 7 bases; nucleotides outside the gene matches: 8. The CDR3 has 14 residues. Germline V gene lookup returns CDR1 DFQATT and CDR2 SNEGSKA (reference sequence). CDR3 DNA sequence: TGCAGTGCTAGAGGGGTAGCGGGGTTAGGGACCCAGTACTTC. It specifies CSARGVAGLGTQYF.

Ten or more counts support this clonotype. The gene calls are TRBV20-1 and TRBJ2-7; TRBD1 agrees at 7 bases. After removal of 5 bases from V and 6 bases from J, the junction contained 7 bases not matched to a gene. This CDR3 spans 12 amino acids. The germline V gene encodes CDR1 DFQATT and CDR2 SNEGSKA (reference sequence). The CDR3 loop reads CSAVDRALEQYF. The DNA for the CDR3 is TGCAGTGCTGTTGACAGGGCTCTCGAGCAGTACTTC.

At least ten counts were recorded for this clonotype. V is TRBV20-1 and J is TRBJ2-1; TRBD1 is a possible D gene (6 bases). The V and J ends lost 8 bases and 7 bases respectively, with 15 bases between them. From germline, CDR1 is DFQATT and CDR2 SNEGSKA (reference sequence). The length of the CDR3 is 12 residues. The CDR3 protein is CSPRGQFNEQFF. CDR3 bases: TGCAGTCCCAGGGGTCAGTTTAATGAGCAGTTCTTC.

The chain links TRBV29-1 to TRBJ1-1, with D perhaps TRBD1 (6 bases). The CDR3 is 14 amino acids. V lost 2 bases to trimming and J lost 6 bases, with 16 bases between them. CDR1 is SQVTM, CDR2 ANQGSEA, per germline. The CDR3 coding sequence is TGCAGCGTTGAAATGCAGGGGCCTGGTTCTGAAGCTTTCTTT. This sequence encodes CSVEMQGPGSEAFF.

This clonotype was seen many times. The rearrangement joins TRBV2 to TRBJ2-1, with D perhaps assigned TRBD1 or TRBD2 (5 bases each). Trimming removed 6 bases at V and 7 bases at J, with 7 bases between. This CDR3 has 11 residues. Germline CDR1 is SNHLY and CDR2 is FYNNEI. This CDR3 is CASRGTNEQFF. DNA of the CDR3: TGTGCCAGCAGGGGGACGAATGAGCAGTTCTTC.

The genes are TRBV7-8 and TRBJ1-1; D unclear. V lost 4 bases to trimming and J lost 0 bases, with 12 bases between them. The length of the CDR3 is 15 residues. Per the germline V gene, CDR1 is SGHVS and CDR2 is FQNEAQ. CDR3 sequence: CASSYYPGLNTEAFF. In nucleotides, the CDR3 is TGTGCCAGCAGCTACTATCCCGGACTGAACACTGAAGCTTTCTTT. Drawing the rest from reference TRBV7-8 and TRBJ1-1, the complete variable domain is GAGVSQSPRYKVAKRGQDVALRCDPISGHVSLFWYQQALGQGPEFLTYFQNEAQLDKSGLPSDRFFAERPEGSVSTLKIQRTQQEDSAVYLCASSYYPGLNTEAFFGQGTRLTVV.

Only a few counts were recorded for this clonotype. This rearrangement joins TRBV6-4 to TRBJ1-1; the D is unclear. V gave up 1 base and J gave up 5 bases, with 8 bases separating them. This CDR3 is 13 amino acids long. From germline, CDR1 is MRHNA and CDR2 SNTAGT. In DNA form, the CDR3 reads TGTGCCAGCAGTGACTTAGCCGGGACTGAAGCTTTCTTT. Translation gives CASSDLAGTEAFF.

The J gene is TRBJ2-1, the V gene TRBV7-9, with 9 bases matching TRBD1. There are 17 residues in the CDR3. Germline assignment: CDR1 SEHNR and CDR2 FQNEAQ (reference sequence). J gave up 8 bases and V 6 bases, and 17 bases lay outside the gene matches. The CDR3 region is CASSRDRTGEMTDEQFF. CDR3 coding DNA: TGTGCCAGCAGTCGAGACCGGACAGGGGAGATGACAGATGAGCAGTTCTTC.

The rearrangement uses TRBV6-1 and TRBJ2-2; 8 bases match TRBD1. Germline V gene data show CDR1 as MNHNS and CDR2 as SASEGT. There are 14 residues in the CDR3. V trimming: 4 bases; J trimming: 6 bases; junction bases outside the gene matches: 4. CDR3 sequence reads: CASSGTGIPGELFF. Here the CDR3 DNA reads TGTGCCAGCAGTGGGACAGGGATCCCCGGGGAGCTGTTTTTT.

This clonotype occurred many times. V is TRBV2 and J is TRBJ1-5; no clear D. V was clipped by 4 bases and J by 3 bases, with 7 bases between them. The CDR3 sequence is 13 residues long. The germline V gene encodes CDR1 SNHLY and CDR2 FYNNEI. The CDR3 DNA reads TGTGCCAGCAGTGGTAGCTACAATCAGCCCCAGCATTTT. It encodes CASSGSYNQPQHF.

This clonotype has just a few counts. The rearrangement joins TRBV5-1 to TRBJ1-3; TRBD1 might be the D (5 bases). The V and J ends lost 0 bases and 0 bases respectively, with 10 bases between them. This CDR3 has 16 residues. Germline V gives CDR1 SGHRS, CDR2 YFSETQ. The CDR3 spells CASSLETGLSGNTIYF. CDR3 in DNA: TGCGCCAGCAGCTTGGAAACAGGTCTCTCTGGAAACACCATATATTTT.

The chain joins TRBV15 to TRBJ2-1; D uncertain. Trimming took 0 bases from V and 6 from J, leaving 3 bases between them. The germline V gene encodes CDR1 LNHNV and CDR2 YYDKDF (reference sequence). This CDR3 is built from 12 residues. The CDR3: CATSRDSNEQFF. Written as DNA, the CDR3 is TGTGCCACCAGCAGAGACAGCAATGAGCAGTTCTTC.

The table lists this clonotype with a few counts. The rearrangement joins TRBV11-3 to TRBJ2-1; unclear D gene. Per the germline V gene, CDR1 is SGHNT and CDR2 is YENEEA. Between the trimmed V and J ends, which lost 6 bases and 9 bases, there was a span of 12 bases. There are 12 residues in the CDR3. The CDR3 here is CASRTADGEQFF. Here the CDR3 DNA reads TGTGCCAGCAGGACCGCTGATGGTGAGCAGTTCTTC.

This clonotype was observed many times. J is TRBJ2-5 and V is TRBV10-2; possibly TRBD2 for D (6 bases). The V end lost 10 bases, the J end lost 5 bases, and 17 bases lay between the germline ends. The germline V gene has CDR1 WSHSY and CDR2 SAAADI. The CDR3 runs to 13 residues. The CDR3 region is CATRDGAGETQYF. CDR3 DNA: TGCGCCACCAGGGACGGTGCGGGGGAGACCCAGTACTTC.

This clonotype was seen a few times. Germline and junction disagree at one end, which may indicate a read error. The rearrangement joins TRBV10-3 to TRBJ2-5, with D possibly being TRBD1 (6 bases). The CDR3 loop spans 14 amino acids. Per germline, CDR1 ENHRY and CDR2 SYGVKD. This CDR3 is CAISSLDSQATQYF. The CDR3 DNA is TGTGCCATCAGTTCGCTGGACAGTCAAGCGACCCAGTACTTC.